This T cell receptor beta chain originates from a study of CD8 T cells in ankylosing spondylitis. The study's findings and limits: Made up of eight highly homologous variants, a TCR beta motif appeared characteristic of ankylosing spondylitis blood. As for the disease-linked clones, they showed a CD8+ phenotype and occurred at relatively low frequencies in peripheral blood. Some motif variants were previously reported in reactive arthritis synovial fluid and blood. Significant enrichment of disease-linked clones was reportedly seen in matched ankylosing spondylitis synovial fluid.

One entry per CDR3 protein, called by TCRdb with MiXCR from the 5' RACE reads. The sample lists 800,000 to 900,000 distinct CDR3 sequences; about 11% were seen once. The CDR3 sequence is 14 residues long. V lost 6 bases, J lost 7 bases, and 7 bases stayed unmatched. The germline CDR1 and CDR2 sequences are DFQATT and SNEGSKA (reference sequence). There are a few counts of this clonotype. The antigen is undetermined. V is TRBV20-1 and J is TRBJ2-1; 12 bases line up with TRBD2. The material sequenced was blood, either unsorted or a sorted T cell fraction (not recorded which). The TCR was taken from a male donor with ankylosing spondylitis. CDR3 in amino acids: CSALTSGSRNEQFF. The CDR3 coding sequence is TGCAGTGCACTGACTAGCGGGAGTAGAAATGAGCAGTTCTTC.